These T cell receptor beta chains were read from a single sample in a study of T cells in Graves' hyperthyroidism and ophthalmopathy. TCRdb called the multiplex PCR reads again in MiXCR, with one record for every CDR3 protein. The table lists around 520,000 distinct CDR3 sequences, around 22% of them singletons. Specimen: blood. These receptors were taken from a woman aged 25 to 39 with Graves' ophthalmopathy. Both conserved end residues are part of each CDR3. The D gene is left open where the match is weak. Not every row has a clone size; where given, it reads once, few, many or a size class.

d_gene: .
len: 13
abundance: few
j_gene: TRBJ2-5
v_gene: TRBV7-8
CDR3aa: CASSPFPAETQYF
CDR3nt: TGTGCCAGCAGCCCCTTCCCCGCCGAGACCCAGTACTTC

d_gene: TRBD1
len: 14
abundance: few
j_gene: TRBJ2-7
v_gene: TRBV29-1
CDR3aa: CSVEGGQGLYEQYF
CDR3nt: TGCAGCGTTGAAGGTGGACAGGGCCTATACGAGCAGTACTTC

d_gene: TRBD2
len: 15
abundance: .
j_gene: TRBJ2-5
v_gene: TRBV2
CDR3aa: CASSETAGGRATQYF
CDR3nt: TGTGCCAGCAGTGAAACAGCGGGGGGGCGGGCGACCCAGTACTTC

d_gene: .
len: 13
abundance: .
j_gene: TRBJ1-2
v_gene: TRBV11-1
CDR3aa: CASSFSRNYGYTF
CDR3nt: TGTGCCAGCAGCTTCTCTAGAAACTATGGCTACACCTTC

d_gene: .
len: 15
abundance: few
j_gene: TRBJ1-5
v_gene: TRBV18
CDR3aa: CASSPFDSLDQPQHF
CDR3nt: TGTGCCAGCTCACCCTTCGACAGTTTAGATCAGCCCCAGCATTTT

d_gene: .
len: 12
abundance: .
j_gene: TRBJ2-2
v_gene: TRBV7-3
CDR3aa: CASRPGSGELFF
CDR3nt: TGTGCCAGCAGACCAGGGTCCGGGGAGCTGTTTTTT

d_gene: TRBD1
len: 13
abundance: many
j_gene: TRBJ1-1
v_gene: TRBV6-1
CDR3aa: CASRPRGRTEAFF
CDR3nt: TGTGCCAGCAGACCCAGGGGGCGAACTGAAGCTTTCTTT

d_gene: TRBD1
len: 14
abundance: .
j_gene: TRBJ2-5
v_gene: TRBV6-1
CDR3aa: CASRAGTGGETQYF
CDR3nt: TGTGCCAGCAGGGCAGGGACAGGCGGTGAGACCCAGTACTTC

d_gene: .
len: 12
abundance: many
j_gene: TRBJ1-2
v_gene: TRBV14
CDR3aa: CASSQAWGRDTF
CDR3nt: TGTGCCAGCAGCCAAGCCTGGGGTCGGGACACCTTC

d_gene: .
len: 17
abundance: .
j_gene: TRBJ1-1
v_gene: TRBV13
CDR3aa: CASSLSWTINGNTEAFF
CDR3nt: TGTGCCAGCAGCTTATCTTGGACGATCAACGGGAACACTGAAGCTTTCTTT

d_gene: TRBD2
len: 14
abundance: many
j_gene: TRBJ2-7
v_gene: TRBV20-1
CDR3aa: CSAFLAGGGIEQYF
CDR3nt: TGCAGTGCCTTCCTAGCGGGGGGCGGGATCGAGCAGTACTTC

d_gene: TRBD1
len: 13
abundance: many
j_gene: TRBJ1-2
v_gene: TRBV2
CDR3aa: CASSGTGEDGYTF
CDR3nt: TGTGCCAGCAGCGGGACAGGGGAAGATGGCTACACCTTC

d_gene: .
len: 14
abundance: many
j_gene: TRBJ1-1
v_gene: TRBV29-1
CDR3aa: CSVPGQPLNTEAFF
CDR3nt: TGCAGCGTTCCGGGACAACCGTTGAACACTGAAGCTTTCTTT

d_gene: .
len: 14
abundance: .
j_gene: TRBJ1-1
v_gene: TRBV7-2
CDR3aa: CASSLEGLGRLAFF
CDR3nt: TGTGCCAGCAGCTTAGAAGGGTTAGGTCGGTTGGCTTTCTTT

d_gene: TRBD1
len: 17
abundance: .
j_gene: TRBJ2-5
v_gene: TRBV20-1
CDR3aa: CSARDGGRGRFQETQYF
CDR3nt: TGCAGTGCTAGAGATGGTGGCAGGGGGCGCTTCCAAGAGACCCAGTACTTC

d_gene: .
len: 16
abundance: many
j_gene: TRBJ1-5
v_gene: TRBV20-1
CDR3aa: CSARDWAGDIRQPQHF
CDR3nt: TGCAGTGCTAGAGATTGGGCAGGGGATATTCGTCAGCCCCAGCATTTT

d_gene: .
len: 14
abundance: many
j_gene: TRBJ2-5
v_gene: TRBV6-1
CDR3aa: CASSDQAKRETQYF
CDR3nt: TGTGCCAGCAGTGACCAGGCTAAGCGGGAGACCCAGTACTTC

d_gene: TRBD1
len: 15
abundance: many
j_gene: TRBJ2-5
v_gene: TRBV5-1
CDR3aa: CASSLRTGGAETQYF
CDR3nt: TGCGCCAGCAGCCTACGGACAGGGGGCGCGGAGACCCAGTACTTC

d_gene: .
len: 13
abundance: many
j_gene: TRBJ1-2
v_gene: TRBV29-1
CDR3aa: CSVEHGANYGYTF
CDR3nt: TGCAGCGTTGAACACGGGGCGAACTATGGCTACACCTTC

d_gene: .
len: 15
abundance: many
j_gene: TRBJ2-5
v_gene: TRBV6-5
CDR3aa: CASSYSPSLQETQYF
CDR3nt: TGTGCCAGCAGTTACTCCCCGAGCCTACAAGAGACCCAGTACTTC

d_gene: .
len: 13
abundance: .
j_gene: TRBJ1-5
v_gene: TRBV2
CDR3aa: CASRQDLGQPQHF
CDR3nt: TGTGCCAGCAGACAGGATCTCGGTCAGCCCCAGCATTTT

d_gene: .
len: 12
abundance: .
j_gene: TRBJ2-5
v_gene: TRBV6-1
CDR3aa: CASSNTRETQYF
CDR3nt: TGTGCCAGCAGCAATACTCGGGAGACCCAGTACTTC

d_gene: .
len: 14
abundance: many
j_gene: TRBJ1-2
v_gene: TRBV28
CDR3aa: CASSLSPASWGYTF
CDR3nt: TGTGCCAGCAGTTTGTCCCCCGCGTCTTGGGGCTACACCTTC

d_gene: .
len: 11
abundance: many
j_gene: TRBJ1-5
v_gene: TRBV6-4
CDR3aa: CASSEREPQHF
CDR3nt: TGTGCCAGCAGTGAACGGGAGCCCCAGCACTTT

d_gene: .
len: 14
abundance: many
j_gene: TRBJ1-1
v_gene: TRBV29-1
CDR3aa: CSVEVGAGNTEAFF
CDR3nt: TGCAGCGTTGAAGTAGGTGCCGGAAACACTGAAGCTTTCTTT

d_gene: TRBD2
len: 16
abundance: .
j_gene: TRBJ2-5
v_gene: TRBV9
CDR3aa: CASSVELAGPQETQYF
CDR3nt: TGTGCCAGCAGCGTAGAATTAGCGGGGCCTCAGGAGACCCAGTACTTC

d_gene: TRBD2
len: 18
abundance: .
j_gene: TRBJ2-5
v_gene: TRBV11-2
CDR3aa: CASSSRSLSGGALETQYF
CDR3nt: TGTGCCAGCAGCTCTCGATCCCTTAGCGGGGGGGCCCTAGAGACCCAGTACTTC

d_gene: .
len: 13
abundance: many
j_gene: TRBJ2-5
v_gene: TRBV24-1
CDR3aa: CATSRGAGETQYF
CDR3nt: TGTGCCACCAGTCGGGGGGCGGGGGAGACCCAGTACTTC

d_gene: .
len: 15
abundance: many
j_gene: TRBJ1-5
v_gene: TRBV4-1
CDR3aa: CASSQEFRGLGPQHF
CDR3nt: TGCGCCAGCAGCCAAGAGTTCAGGGGCCTTGGGCCCCAGCATTTT

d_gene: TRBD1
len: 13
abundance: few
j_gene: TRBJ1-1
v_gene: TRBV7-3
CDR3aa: CASSWDRATEAFF
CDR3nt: TGTGCCAGCAGCTGGGACAGGGCCACTGAAGCTTTCTTT